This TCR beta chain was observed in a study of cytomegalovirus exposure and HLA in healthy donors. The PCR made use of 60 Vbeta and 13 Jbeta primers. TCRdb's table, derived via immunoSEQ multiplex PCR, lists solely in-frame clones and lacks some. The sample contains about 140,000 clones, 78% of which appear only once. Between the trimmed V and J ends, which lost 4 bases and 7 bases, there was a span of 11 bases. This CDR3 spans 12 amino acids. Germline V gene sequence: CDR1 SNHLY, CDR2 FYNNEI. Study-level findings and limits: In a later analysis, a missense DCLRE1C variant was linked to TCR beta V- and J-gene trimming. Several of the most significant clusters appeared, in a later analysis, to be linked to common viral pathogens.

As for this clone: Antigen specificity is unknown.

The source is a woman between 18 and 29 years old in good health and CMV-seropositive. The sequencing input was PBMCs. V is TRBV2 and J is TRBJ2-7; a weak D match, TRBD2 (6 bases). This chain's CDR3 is CASSVLALEQYF. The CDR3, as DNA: TGTGCCAGCAGTGTACTAGCTCTTGAGCAGTACTTC.